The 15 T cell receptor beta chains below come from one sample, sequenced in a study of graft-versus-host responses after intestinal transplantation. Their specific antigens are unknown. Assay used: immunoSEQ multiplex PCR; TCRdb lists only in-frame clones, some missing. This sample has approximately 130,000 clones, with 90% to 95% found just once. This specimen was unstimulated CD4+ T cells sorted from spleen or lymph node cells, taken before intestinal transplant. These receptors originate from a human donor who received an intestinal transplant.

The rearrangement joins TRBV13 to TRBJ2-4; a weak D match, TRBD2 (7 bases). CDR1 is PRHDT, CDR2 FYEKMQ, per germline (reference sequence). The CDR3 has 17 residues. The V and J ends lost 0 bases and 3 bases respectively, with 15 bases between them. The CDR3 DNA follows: TGTGCCAGCAGCTTAGGTTCCGGGGGGCGCGTCAAAAACATTCAGTACTTC. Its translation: CASSLGSGGRVKNIQYF.

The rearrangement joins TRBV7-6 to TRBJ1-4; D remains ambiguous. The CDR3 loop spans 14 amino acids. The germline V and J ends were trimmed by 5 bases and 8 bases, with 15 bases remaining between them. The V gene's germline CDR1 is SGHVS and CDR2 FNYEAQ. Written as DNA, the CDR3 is TGTGCCAGCAGCCCCCGGACCCGTACCGAAAAACTGTTTTTT. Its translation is CASSPRTRTEKLFF.

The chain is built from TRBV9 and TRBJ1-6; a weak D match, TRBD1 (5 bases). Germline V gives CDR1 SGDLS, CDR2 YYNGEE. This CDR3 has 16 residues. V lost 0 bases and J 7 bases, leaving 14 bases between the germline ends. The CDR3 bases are TGTGCCAGCAGCGTAGGACCGGGGGGTGGCAATTCACCCCTCCACTTT. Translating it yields CASSVGPGGGNSPLHF.

The chain's CDR3 is CASTTGSGANVLTF. CDR3 nucleotides: TGTGCCAGTACAACAGGGTCTGGGGCCAACGTCCTGACTTTC. The chain is built from TRBV19 and TRBJ2-6, with TRBD1 as a possible D gene (6 bases). Trimming took off 7 bases at V and 1 base at J, with 8 bases between the two ends. CDR3 length: 14 residues. From germline, CDR1 is LNHDA and CDR2 SQIVND (reference sequence).

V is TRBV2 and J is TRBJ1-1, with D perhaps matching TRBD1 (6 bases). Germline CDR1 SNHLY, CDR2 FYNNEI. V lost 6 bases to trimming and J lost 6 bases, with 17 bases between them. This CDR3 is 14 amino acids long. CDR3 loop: CASRAGDPWAEAFF. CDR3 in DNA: TGTGCCAGCAGGGCAGGGGACCCTTGGGCTGAAGCTTTCTTT.

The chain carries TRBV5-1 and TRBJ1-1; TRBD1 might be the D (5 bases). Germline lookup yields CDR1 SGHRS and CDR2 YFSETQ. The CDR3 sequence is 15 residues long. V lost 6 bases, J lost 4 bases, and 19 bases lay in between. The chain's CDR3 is CASKVGGEGGTEAFF. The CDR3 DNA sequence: TGCGCCAGCAAGGTTGGGGGGGAAGGCGGCACTGAAGCTTTCTTT.

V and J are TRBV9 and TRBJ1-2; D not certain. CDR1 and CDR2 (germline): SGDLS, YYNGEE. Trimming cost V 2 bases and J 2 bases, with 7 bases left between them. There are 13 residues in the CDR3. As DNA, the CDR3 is TGTGCCAGCAGCGTCGGTCCAAACTATGGCTACACCTTC. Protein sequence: CASSVGPNYGYTF.

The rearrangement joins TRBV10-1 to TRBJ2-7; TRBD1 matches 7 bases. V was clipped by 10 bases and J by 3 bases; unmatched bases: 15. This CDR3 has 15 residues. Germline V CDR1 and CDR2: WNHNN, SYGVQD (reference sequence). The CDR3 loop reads CATPPDRHRRYEQYF. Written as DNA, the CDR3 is TGCGCCACCCCCCCGGACAGGCACCGTCGCTACGAGCAGTACTTC.

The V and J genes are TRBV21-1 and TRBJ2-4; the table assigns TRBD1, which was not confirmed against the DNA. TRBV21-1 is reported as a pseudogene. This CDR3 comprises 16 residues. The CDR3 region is CASSKLNSLAKNIQYF. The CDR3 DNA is TGTGCCAGCAGCAAGTTGAACAGCCTAGCCAAAAACATTCAGTACTTC.

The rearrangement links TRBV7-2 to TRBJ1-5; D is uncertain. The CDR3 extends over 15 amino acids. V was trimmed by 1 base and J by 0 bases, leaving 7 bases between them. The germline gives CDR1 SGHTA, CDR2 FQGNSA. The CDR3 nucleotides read TGTGCCAGCAGCTTAGGATCGTATAGCAATCAGCCCCAGCATTTT. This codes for CASSLGSYSNQPQHF.

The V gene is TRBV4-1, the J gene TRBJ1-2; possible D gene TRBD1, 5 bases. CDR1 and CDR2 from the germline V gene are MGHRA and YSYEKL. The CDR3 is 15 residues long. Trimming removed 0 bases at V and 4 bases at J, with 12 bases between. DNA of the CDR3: TGCGCCAGCAGCCAAGAGGGTCAGGGCCCCTATGGCTACACCTTC. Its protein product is CASSQEGQGPYGYTF.

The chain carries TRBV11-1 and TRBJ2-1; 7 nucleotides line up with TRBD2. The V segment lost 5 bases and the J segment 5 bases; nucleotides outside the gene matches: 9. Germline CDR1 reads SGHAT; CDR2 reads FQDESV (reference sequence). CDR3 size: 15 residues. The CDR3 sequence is CASSIAGRLNNEQFF. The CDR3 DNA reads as TGTGCCAGCAGCATCGCCGGGAGGCTAAACAATGAGCAGTTCTTC.

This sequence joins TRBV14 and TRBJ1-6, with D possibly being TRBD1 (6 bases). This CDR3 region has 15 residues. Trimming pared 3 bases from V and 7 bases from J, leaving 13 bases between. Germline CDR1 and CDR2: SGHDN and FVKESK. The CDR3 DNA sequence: TGTGCCAGCAGCCAGACCGGGGGCGGGAATTCACCCCTCCACTTT. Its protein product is CASSQTGGGNSPLHF.

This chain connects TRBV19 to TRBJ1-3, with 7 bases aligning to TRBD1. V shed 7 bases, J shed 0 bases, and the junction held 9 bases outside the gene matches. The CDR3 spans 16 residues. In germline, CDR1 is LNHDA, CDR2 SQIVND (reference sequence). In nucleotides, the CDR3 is TGTGCCAGTACCCGACAGGGCCGCTACTCTGGAAACACCATATATTTT. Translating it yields CASTRQGRYSGNTIYF.

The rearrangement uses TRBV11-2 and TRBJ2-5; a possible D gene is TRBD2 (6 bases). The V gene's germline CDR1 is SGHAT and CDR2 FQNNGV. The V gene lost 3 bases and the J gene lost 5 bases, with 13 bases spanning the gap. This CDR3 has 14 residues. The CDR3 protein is CASSFRLGRETQYF. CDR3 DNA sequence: TGTGCCAGCAGCTTTAGACTAGGAAGGGAGACCCAGTACTTC.